The next 20 T cell receptor beta chains were all read from a single sample in a study of T cell repertoires in cytomegalovirus infection. TCRdb redid the calling of the reads with MiXCR, one entry per CDR3 protein. The sample consists of 450,000 to 600,000 distinct CDR3 sequences, about 42% of them appearing once. These TCRs' antigens remain unknown. Sequences were derived from cultured PBMCs, sampled from culture after CMV antigen stimulation. The receptor source for this set is a human donor in good health (CMV status not recorded). Some clones in this sample may be carry-over from other donors' samples.

This chain connects TRBV28 to TRBJ2-5, with D possibly being TRBD1 or TRBD2 (6 bases each). The germline V gene encodes CDR1 MDHEN and CDR2 SYDVKM. V lost 5 bases to trimming and J lost 1 base, with 14 bases between them. The CDR3 has 15 residues. CDR3 protein: CASSPPRGAQETQYF. The CDR3 DNA sequence: TGTGCCAGCAGTCCCCCGAGGGGGGCCCAAGAGACCCAGTACTTC.

The CDR3 loop reads CASTGQENYGYTF. The DNA for the CDR3 is TGTGCCAGCACGGGGCAGGAGAACTATGGCTACACCTTC. The chain has TRBV12-3 or TRBV12-4 and TRBJ1-2; perhaps TRBD1 as D (5 bases). Trimming removed 7 bases from V and 2 bases from J, with 11 bases in between. The CDR3 is made up of 13 amino acids.

This clonotype was picked up a small number of times. V and J are TRBV6-1 and TRBJ2-7; 9 positions agree with TRBD1. J lost 3 bases, V lost 11 bases, and 14 bases had no gene match. The CDR3 covers 15 residues. From germline, CDR1 is MNHNS and CDR2 SASEGT. CDR3 residues: CAGLPLGQGCYEQYF. For the CDR3, the DNA is TGTGCCGGATTACCCCTGGGACAGGGATGCTACGAGCAGTACTTC.

In this sample, this clonotype turned up a few times. The chain joins TRBV28 to TRBJ1-1, with no clear D. CDR1 and CDR2 (germline): MDHEN, SYDVKM. V was trimmed by 7 bases and J by 1 base, leaving 7 bases between them. The CDR3 has 12 residues. The CDR3 nucleotides are TGTGCCAGCAAAACGGGGAACACTGAAGCTTTCTTT. Translated: CASKTGNTEAFF.

This CDR3 is CASSLQGAVAEQYF. The CDR3 nucleotides read TGTGCCAGCAGTTTACAGGGGGCGGTTGCCGAGCAGTACTTC. The chain links TRBV6-2 or TRBV6-3 to TRBJ2-7; 9 bases are shared with TRBD1. J gave up 6 bases and V 4 bases, and 7 bases lay outside the gene matches. Germline V CDR1 and CDR2: MNHEY, SVGEGT. The CDR3 totals 14 residues.

The chain carries TRBV7-6 and TRBJ2-5, with D perhaps matching TRBD2 (6 bases). The CDR3 runs to 15 residues. V shed 1 base and J shed 2 bases, with 11 bases lying between them. Germline CDR1 SGHVS, CDR2 FNYEAQ. The chain's CDR3 is CASSLGGTSQETQYF. CDR3 sequence (DNA): TGTGCCAGCAGCTTAGGAGGGACTTCTCAAGAGACCCAGTACTTC.

Only a few counts were recorded for this clonotype. This chain joins TRBV7-8 and TRBJ2-3; 7 bases align to TRBD2. The CDR3 is 12 residues long. CDR1 and CDR2 from the germline V gene are SGHVS and FQNEAQ. V shed 4 bases, J shed 8 bases, and the junction held 3 bases outside the gene matches. Here the CDR3 reads CASSSGGGTQYF. For the CDR3, the DNA is TGTGCCAGCAGCTCGGGGGGAGGTACGCAGTATTTT.

CDR3 region: CASSLGTSGAKDTQYF. CDR3 sequence (DNA): TGTGCCAGCAGCTTAGGGACTAGCGGGGCAAAAGATACGCAGTATTTT. The chain links TRBV5-4 to TRBJ2-3; the match to TRBD2 covers 13 bases. With V trimmed by 2 bases and J by 5 bases, 5 bases remained unmatched. This CDR3 contains 16 residues. Germline CDR1 and CDR2: SGHNT and YYREEE (reference sequence).

This clonotype has ten or more counts. The chain employs TRBV7-2 and TRBJ2-3; the match to TRBD2 covers 12 bases. The CDR3 spans 17 residues. V lost 4 bases and J lost 4; bases outside the gene matches: 9. CDR1 and CDR2 from the germline V gene are SGHTA and FQGNSA. This CDR3 reads CASSYRLAGEGPDTQYF. CDR3 nucleotide sequence: TGTGCCAGCAGCTACCGACTAGCGGGAGAGGGGCCAGATACGCAGTATTTT.

In the case of this clonotype: Compared with germline, one end of the junction differs, possibly owing to a read error. V gene TRBV29-1 combines with J gene TRBJ2-7; 7 bases map to TRBD1. CDR1 and CDR2 (germline): SQVTM, ANQGSEA. The CDR3 covers 12 residues. The CDR3 nucleotides are TGTTCTTGCCGGACAGGCTCCTACGAGCAGTACTTC. It yields the protein CSCRTGSYEQYF.

In the case of this clonotype: Its ends do not fully match the called genes, so a read error is possible. The genes are TRBV6-2 or TRBV6-3 and TRBJ2-1; 10 bases agree with TRBD1. The germline CDR1 and CDR2 sequences are MNHEY and SVGEGT. This CDR3 region has 16 residues. CDR3 amino acids: CASSYRQGATYNEQFF. Written as DNA, the CDR3 is TGTGCCAGTAGTTATCGACAGGGGGCTACCTACAATGAGCAGTTCTTC.

This clonotype occurred a few times. The CDR3 sequence is CASSLTSGLFSGELFF. CDR3 in DNA: TGCGCCAGCAGCTTAACCTCCGGACTATTCTCCGGGGAGCTGTTTTTT. The V gene is TRBV5-1, the J gene TRBJ2-2; D might be TRBD2 (6 bases). Germline CDR1 and CDR2: SGHRS and YFSETQ. CDR3 length: 16 amino acids. V lost 2 bases and J 6 bases, leaving 17 bases between the germline ends.

This clonotype was seen once. The CDR3 spells CASSTSAGRYNEQFF. CDR3 nucleotide sequence: TGCGCCAGCAGCACCTCAGCGGGGCGCTACAATGAGCAGTTCTTC. The chain couples TRBV5-1 to TRBJ2-1, with TRBD2 identical over 7 bases. With V trimmed by 4 bases and J by 3 bases, 7 bases remained unmatched. The CDR3 is 15 residues long. From germline, CDR1 is SGHRS and CDR2 YFSETQ.

The chain combines TRBV20-1 with TRBJ1-1, with 12 bases identical to TRBD1. V was pared by 3 bases and J by 3 bases, with 14 bases of the junction left unmatched. The CDR3 sequence is 18 residues long. Per germline, CDR1 DFQATT and CDR2 SNEGSKA (reference sequence). In nucleotides, the CDR3 is TGCAGTGCTAGGGGGGTCGGGACAGGGGGCTTGGTGGACACTGAAGCTTTCTTT. It encodes CSARGVGTGGLVDTEAFF.

The chain recombines TRBV4-1 with TRBJ1-3, with unresolved D. The CDR3 is 15 residues long. Germline assignment: CDR1 MGHRA and CDR2 YSYEKL. V was trimmed by 2 bases and J by 3 bases, leaving 11 bases between them. CDR3 sequence reads: CASSQSIVVGNTIYF. Written as DNA, the CDR3 is TGCGCCAGCAGCCAATCAATCGTAGTTGGAAACACCATATATTTT.

The table lists this clonotype with a few counts. J is TRBJ2-1 and V is TRBV10-3; TRBD1 is a possible D gene (5 bases). Looked up from germline, CDR1 is ENHRY and CDR2 is SYGVKD. The CDR3 is made up of 16 amino acids. V lost 4 bases to trimming and J lost 4 bases, with 17 bases between them. CDR3 in amino acids: CAISGNTGKTYNEQFF. The CDR3 DNA is TGTGCCATCAGTGGAAACACAGGCAAAACTTACAATGAGCAGTTCTTC.

In its sample, this clonotype was seen a few times. The chain has TRBV6-8 and TRBJ1-2; D perhaps matches TRBD1 (5 bases). Deletions cut 4 bases from V and 8 bases from J, with 11 bases between. Germline-derived CDR1 and CDR2 are MNHGY and SAAAGT. CDR3 length: 12 residues. In DNA form, the CDR3 reads TGTGCCAGCAGTTGGGGGGGTCAGGGCTACACCTTC. Encoded protein: CASSWGGQGYTF.

The V and J genes are TRBV28 and TRBJ1-5, with D unresolved. Germline V gene sequence: CDR1 MDHEN, CDR2 SYDVKM. V lost 3 bases to trimming and J lost 0 bases, with 9 bases between them. The length of the CDR3 is 15 residues. CDR3 nucleotides: TGTGCCAGCAGTTTTTGGGTTGGTAGCAATCAGCCCCAGCATTTT. Amino acid sequence: CASSFWVGSNQPQHF. The full variable domain, in which reference TRBV28 and TRBJ1-5 provide the parts outside the CDR3, is DVKVTQSSRYLVKRTGEKVFLECVQDMDHENMFWYRQDPGLGLRLIYFSYDVKMKEKGDIPEGYSVSREKKERFSLILESASTNQTSMYLCASSFWVGSNQPQHFGDGTRLSIL.

The sample holds a few counts of this clonotype. The gene calls are TRBV7-6 and TRBJ2-2; D is undetermined. The germline CDR1 and CDR2 sequences are SGHVS and FNYEAQ. The V and J ends lost 1 base and 4 bases respectively, with 13 bases between them. The CDR3 runs to 16 residues. Written as DNA, the CDR3 is TGTGCCAGCAGCTTAGGTTCGATAATGGGCACCGGGGAGCTGTTTTTT. The encoded protein is CASSLGSIMGTGELFF.

This clonotype was counted only a few times. V and J are TRBV7-9 and TRBJ2-7; TRBD1 matches at 10 bases. From germline, CDR1 is SEHNR and CDR2 FQNEAQ (reference sequence). The ends lost 2 bases at V and 4 bases at J; junction bases unmatched: 5. This CDR3 has 15 amino acids. The CDR3 DNA sequence: TGTGCCAGCAGCTTACGGGACAGGGGACAGTACGAGCAGTACTTC. As protein: CASSLRDRGQYEQYF.